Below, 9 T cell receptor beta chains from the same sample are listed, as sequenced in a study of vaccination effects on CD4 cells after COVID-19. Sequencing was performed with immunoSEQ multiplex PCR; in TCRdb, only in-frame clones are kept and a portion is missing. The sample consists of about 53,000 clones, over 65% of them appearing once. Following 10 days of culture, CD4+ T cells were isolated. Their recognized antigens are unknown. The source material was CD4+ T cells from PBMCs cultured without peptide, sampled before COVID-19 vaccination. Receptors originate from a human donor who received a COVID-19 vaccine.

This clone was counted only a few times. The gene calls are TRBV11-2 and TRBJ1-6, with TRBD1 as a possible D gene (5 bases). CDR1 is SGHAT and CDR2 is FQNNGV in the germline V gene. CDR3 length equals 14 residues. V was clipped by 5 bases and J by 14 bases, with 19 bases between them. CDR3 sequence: CASSEQVGKWALHF. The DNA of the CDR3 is TGTGCCAGCAGCGAACAGGTGGGGAAATGGGCCCTCCACTTT.

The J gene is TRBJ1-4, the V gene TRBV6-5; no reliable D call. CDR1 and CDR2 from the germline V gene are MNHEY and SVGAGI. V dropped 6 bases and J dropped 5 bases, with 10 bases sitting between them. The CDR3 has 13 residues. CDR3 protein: CASRRRENEKLFF. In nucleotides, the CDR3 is TGTGCCAGCAGGAGGAGAGAGAATGAAAAACTGTTTTTT.

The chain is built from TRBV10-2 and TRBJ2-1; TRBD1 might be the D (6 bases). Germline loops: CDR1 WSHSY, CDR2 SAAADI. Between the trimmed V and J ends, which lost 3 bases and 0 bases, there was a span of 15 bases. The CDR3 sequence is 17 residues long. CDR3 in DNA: TGCGCCAGCAGTGAAGTGGGACAAGGTTTCTCCTACAATGAGCAGTTCTTC. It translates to CASSEVGQGFSYNEQFF.

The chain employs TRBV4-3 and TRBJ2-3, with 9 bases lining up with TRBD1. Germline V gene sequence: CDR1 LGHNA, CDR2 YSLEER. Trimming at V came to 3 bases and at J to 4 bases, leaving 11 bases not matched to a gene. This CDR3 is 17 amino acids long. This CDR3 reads CASSQYSGQGFADTQYF. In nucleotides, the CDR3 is TGCGCCAGCAGCCAGTACTCCGGACAGGGGTTCGCAGATACGCAGTATTTT.

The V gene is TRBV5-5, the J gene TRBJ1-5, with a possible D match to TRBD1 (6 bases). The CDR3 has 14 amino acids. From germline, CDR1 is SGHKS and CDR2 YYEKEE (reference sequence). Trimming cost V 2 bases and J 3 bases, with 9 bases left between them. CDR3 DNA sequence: TGTGCCAGCAGCTTTACAGGGAACAATCAGCCCCAGCATTTT. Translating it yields CASSFTGNNQPQHF.

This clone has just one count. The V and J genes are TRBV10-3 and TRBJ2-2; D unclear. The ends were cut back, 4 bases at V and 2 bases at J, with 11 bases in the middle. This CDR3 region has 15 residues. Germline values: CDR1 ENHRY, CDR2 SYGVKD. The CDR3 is CAISGEALNTGELFF. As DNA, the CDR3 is TGTGCCATCAGTGGAGAAGCGTTAAACACCGGGGAGCTGTTTTTT.

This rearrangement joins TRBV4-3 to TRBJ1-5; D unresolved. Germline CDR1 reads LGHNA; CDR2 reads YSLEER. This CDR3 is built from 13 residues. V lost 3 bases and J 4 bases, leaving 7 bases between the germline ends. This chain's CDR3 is CASSQGRNQPQHF. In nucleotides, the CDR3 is TGCGCCAGCAGCCAGGGGAGGAATCAGCCCCAGCATTTT.

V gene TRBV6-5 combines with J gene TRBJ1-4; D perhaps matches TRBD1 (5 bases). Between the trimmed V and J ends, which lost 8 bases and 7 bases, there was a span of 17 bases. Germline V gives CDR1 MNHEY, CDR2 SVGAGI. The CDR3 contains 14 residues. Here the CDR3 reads CASGMGGVGEKLFF. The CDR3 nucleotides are TGTGCCAGCGGTATGGGGGGAGTTGGTGAAAAACTGTTTTTT.

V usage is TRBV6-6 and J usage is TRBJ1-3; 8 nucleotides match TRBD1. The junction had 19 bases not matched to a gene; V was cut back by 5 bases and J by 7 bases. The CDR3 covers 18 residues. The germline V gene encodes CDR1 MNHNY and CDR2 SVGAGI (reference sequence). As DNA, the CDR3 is TGTGCCAGCAGTCCGGGGGCCGGGCAGGGGGCAATTAGTAACACCATATATTTT. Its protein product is CASSPGAGQGAISNTIYF.